The 23 T cell receptor beta chains reported below all come from one sample, sequenced in a study of T cells in Graves' hyperthyroidism and ophthalmopathy. The CDR3 regions of TCR beta were amplified from RNA transcripts. Using the HTBI primer set, a first-round RT-PCR was run on the TCR CDR3. TCRdb re-analysed the multiplex PCR reads in MiXCR, keeping a single row per CDR3 protein. The sample shows a few hundred thousand distinct CDR3 sequences, approximately 15% of them seen only once. The sequencing sample was made of blood. The source is a woman aged 30 to 39 with Graves' ophthalmopathy.

For this clonotype: The junction departs from germline at one end; a sequencing error may be responsible. V usage is TRBV6-1 and J usage is TRBJ2-1; D gene ambiguous. The CDR3 is 12 amino acids. Germline loops: CDR1 MNHNS, CDR2 SASEGT. Here the CDR3 reads CASSQIRDERFF. The CDR3 nucleotides are TGTGCCAGCAGCCAAATAAGGGATGAGCGGTTCTTC.

This clonotype was seen at least ten times. The rearrangement joins TRBV12-3 or TRBV12-4 to TRBJ1-1; 7 bases line up with TRBD1. Germline trimming cut 1 base from V and 3 bases from J; bases unmatched to any gene: 2. There are 14 residues in the CDR3. CDR3 in amino acids: CASSLGGQYTEAFF. CDR3 DNA: TGTGCCAGCAGTTTAGGGGGACAGTACACTGAAGCTTTCTTT.

There are a few counts of this clonotype. The gene calls are TRBV19 and TRBJ1-3; 8 nucleotides agree with TRBD1. The V segment lost 6 bases and the J segment 0 bases; nucleotides outside the gene matches: 10. This CDR3 has 17 amino acids. Germline-derived CDR1 and CDR2 are LNHDA and SQIVND (reference sequence). CDR3 in DNA: TGTGCCAGTAGGTCCCATGGACAGGGCGACTCTGGAAACACCATATATTTT. Translated, it gives CASRSHGQGDSGNTIYF.

As DNA, the CDR3 is TGCGCCAGCAGCCCCGGGACAGGGGGCTTTAATGAGCAGTTCTTC. This sequence encodes CASSPGTGGFNEQFF. V usage is TRBV5-1 and J usage is TRBJ2-1; 12 bases align to TRBD1. CDR1 is SGHRS and CDR2 is YFSETQ in the germline V gene. The CDR3 has 15 amino acids. Trimming took 4 bases from V and 7 from J; bases not matched to a gene: 6.

Ten or more counts support this clonotype. The gene calls are TRBV6-1 and TRBJ1-5; weak D call: TRBD1 (6 bases). The germline V gene encodes CDR1 MNHNS and CDR2 SASEGT. This CDR3 is 16 amino acids long. The V gene lost 5 bases and the J gene lost 2 bases, with 16 bases spanning the gap. CDR3 nucleotide sequence: TGTGCCAGCAGTAACAGGGTCGGGAGTGGCAATCAGCCCCAGCATTTT. As protein: CASSNRVGSGNQPQHF.

As to this clonotype: At one end, the junction sequence differs from germline, possibly due to a read error. The chain is built from TRBV5-5 and TRBJ2-3; a possible D gene is TRBD1 (5 bases). Germline CDR1 reads SGHKS; CDR2 reads YYEKEE (reference sequence). The length of the CDR3 is 14 residues. The CDR3 loop reads CASSAQVVTDTQYF. CDR3 in DNA: TGTGCCAGCAGCGCACAGGTTGTCACAGATACGCAATATTTT. Filled out from reference TRBV5-5 and TRBJ2-3, the complete variable domain reads DAGVTQSPTHLIKTRGQQVTLRCSPISGHKSVSWYQQVLGQGPQFIFQYYEKEERGRGNFPDRFSARQFPNYSSELNVNALLLGDSALYLCASSAQVVTDTQYFGPGTRLTVL.

This clonotype has a count of ten or more. The chain couples TRBV29-1 to TRBJ2-3; D not certain. With 4 bases removed from V and 0 bases from J, the gap between germline ends came to 8 bases. Germline CDR1 is SQVTM and CDR2 is ANQGSEA. CDR3 length: 13 residues. DNA of the CDR3: TGCAGCGTTGGCAGGCTGAGCACAGATACGCAGTATTTT. Protein: CSVGRLSTDTQYF.

In the case of this clonotype: Since no conserved phenylalanine or tryptophan closes the CDR3, a read error is the likely cause. V and J are TRBV29-1 and TRBJ2-1, with D tentatively TRBD2 (6 bases). The CDR3 sequence is 15 residues long. V lost 7 bases to trimming and J lost 2 bases, with 18 bases between them. Per the germline V gene, CDR1 is SQVTM and CDR2 is ANQGSEA. CDR3 amino acids: CSARGPLETYNEQFS. CDR3 nucleotides: TGCAGCGCGCGGGGCCCCCTTGAGACCTACAATGAGCAGTTCTCC.

This clonotype has ten or more counts. The chain carries TRBV6-1 and TRBJ2-7; D may be TRBD1 (5 bases). This CDR3 has 13 residues. CDR1 is MNHNS and CDR2 is SASEGT in the germline V gene. Trimming removed 7 bases from V and 3 bases from J, with 13 bases in between. CDR3 loop: CASTRQGVYEQYF. CDR3 bases: TGTGCCAGCACTCGACAAGGGGTCTACGAGCAGTACTTC.

This clonotype showed up many times. The rearrangement links TRBV7-2 to TRBJ2-3; 7 nucleotides align to TRBD2. The CDR3 runs 14 residues. Looked up from germline, CDR1 is SGHTA and CDR2 is FQGNSA. CDR3 amino acids: CATSLAGDPDTQYF. The DNA of the CDR3 is TGTGCTACATCTCTGGCGGGGGACCCAGATACGCAGTATTTT.

In its sample, this clonotype was seen many times. CDR3 residues: CASSLGAQGGYEQYF. Written as DNA, the CDR3 is TGCGCCAGCAGCTTGGGAGCCCAGGGGGGATACGAGCAGTACTTC. The V call is TRBV5-1, the J call TRBJ2-7, with D perhaps TRBD1 (7 bases). CDR3 length: 15 residues. The germline gives CDR1 SGHRS, CDR2 YFSETQ. V lost 0 bases and J lost 4, with 14 bases in between.

V gene TRBV30 combines with J gene TRBJ1-4; TRBD1 is a possible D gene (5 bases). Per germline, CDR1 GTSNPN and CDR2 SVGIG (reference sequence). The V and J ends lost 5 bases and 7 bases respectively, with 17 bases between them. This CDR3 is 14 amino acids long. The chain's CDR3 is CAWDRGRVAEKLFF. CDR3 nucleotides: TGTGCCTGGGATAGGGGAAGGGTCGCTGAAAAACTGTTTTTT.

This clonotype was seen many times. J is TRBJ2-3 and V is TRBV6-5; 14 bases align to TRBD2. V trimming: 2 bases; J trimming: 12 bases; junction bases outside the gene matches: 4. CDR1 MNHEY and CDR2 SVGAGI come from the germline V gene. The CDR3 runs to 14 residues. CDR3 loop: CASSYATSGGAQYF. The DNA of the CDR3 is TGTGCCAGCAGTTACGCGACTAGCGGGGGGGCCCAGTATTTT.

This clonotype was seen ten or more times. This chain connects TRBV5-1 to TRBJ2-1; TRBD1 matches at 8 bases. The germline gives CDR1 SGHRS, CDR2 YFSETQ. V lost 7 bases and J lost 10; bases outside the gene matches: 25. The CDR3 loop spans 18 amino acids. The CDR3 DNA sequence: TGCGCCAGCCCCGAGCCCATGCCGGGACAGGTTGCCCTCTGGGAGCAGTTCTTC. Residues: CASPEPMPGQVALWEQFF.

Regarding this clonotype: This may be a read error: a much more frequent sequence differs by one nucleotide. V gene TRBV7-2 combines with J gene TRBJ2-2; D is tentatively TRBD1 or TRBD2 (5 bases each). The CDR3 sequence is 14 residues long. Germline CDR1 reads SGHTA; CDR2 reads FQGNSA. The CDR3 is CASSSQGRSGEPFF. CDR3 DNA sequence: TGTGCCAGCAGCTCTCAGGGTCGGTCCGGGGAGCCGTTTTTT.

With respect to this clonotype: This may arise from a read error, as a much more abundant clone is one base away. The chain links TRBV10-1 to TRBJ2-7, with TRBD1 identical over 7 bases. Germline assignment: CDR1 WNHNN and CDR2 SYGVQD (reference sequence). Trimming at V came to 8 bases and at J to 3 bases, leaving 13 bases not matched to a gene. The CDR3 totals 15 residues. The CDR3 sequence: CASQREWAGGYEQYF. CDR3 nucleotides: TGCGCCAGCCAACGAGAGTGGGCAGGGGGCTACGAGCAGTACTTC.

This clonotype was recorded many times. The rearrangement joins TRBV3-1 to TRBJ2-2; D is unresolved. The CDR3 totals 14 residues. Trimming stripped 2 bases from V and 4 bases from J, with 8 bases between. Germline CDR1 LGHDT, CDR2 YNNKEL (reference sequence). The CDR3 is CASSQSRITGELFF. CDR3 coding DNA: TGTGCCAGCAGCCAATCGCGGATCACCGGGGAGCTGTTTTTT.

V is TRBV11-3 and J is TRBJ1-2, with 12 bases matching TRBD1. Germline V gene lookup returns CDR1 SGHNT and CDR2 YENEEA. The CDR3 totals 20 residues. With V trimmed by 4 bases and J by 8 bases, 23 bases remained unmatched. Here the CDR3 DNA reads TGTGCCAGCAGCTCCAAGCTAAAAAAACCGGGACAGGGGGCCTTGTGGGGCTACACCTTC. Its protein product is CASSSKLKKPGQGALWGYTF.

This clonotype has ten or more counts. The V gene is TRBV6-1, the J gene TRBJ2-3; TRBD2 might be the D (7 bases). The germline V gene has CDR1 MNHNS and CDR2 SASEGT. The ends were cut back, 5 bases at V and 5 bases at J, with 11 bases in the middle. The CDR3 is 13 amino acids. CDR3 sequence reads: CASSWGGQDTQYF. CDR3 DNA sequence: TGTGCCAGCAGTTGGGGGGGACAAGATACGCAGTATTTT.

Many counts were recorded for this clonotype. The chain couples TRBV7-9 to TRBJ1-1; no clear D. CDR1 and CDR2 from the germline V gene are SEHNR and FQNEAQ (reference sequence). This CDR3 is 13 amino acids long. Trimming removed 1 base at V and 5 bases at J, with 8 bases between. The CDR3 sequence: CASSLVATTEAFF. CDR3 nucleotide sequence: TGTGCCAGCAGCTTAGTAGCTACAACTGAAGCTTTCTTT.

Concerning this clonotype itself: A read error may account for a junction end that differs from germline. This sequence joins TRBV5-5 and TRBJ2-1, with TRBD1 identical over 9 bases. Germline V gene sequence: CDR1 SGHKS, CDR2 YYEKEE (reference sequence). The CDR3 runs to 16 residues. CDR3 loop: CASSLAGTGFRNEQFF. CDR3 DNA sequence: TGCGCCAGCAGCTTGGCCGGGACAGGGTTCCGCAATGAGCAGTTCTTC.

This clonotype showed up many times. The chain is built from TRBV5-6 and TRBJ2-7; TRBD2 might be the D (5 bases). Per germline, CDR1 SGHDT and CDR2 YYEEEE. The V end lost 1 base, the J end lost 3 bases, and 11 bases lay between the germline ends. The CDR3 is 14 amino acids. As DNA, the CDR3 is TGTGCCAGCAGCTTGACTAGTGCGGTCTACGAGCAGTACTTC. Translated: CASSLTSAVYEQYF. The full variable domain, in which reference TRBV5-6 and TRBJ2-7 provide the parts outside the CDR3, is DAGVTQSPTHLIKTRGQQVTLRCSPKSGHDTVSWYQQALGQGPQFIFQYYEEEERQRGNFPDRFSGHQFPNYSSELNVNALLLGDSALYLCASSLTSAVYEQYFGPGTRLTVT.

This clonotype was seen many times. The junction differs from germline at one of its ends, possibly a read error. The rearrangement uses TRBV2 and TRBJ1-2, with 7 bases aligning to TRBD1. The CDR3 has 15 residues. Germline lookup yields CDR1 SNHLY and CDR2 FYNNEI. In nucleotides, the CDR3 is TGTGCCAGCAGAGAAGCGGGACAGCTATTCTATGGCTACACCTTC. Residues: CASREAGQLFYGYTF.